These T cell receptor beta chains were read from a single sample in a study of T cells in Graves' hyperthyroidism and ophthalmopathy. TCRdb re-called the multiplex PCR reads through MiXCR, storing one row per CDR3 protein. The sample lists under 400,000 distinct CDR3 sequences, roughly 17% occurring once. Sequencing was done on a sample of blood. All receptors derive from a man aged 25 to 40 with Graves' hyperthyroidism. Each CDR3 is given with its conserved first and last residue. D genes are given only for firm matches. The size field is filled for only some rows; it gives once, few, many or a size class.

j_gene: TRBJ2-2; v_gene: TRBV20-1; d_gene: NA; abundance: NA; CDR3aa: CSARDSQRTGELFF; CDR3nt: TGCAGTGCTAGAGATTCCCAGCGGACCGGGGAGCTGTTTTTT
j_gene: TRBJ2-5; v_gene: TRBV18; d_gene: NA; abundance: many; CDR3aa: CASSPRKETQYF; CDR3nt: TGTGCCAGCTCACCACGAAAAGAGACCCAGTACTTC
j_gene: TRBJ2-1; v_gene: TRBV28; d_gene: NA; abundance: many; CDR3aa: CASRILTGNEQFF; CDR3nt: TGTGCCAGCAGGATCTTGACAGGAAATGAGCAGTTCTTC
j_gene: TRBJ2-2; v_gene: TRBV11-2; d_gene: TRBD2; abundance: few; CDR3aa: CASSLVAGDSTGELFF; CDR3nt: TGTGCCAGCAGCTTAGTTGCGGGGGATAGCACCGGGGAGCTGTTTTTT
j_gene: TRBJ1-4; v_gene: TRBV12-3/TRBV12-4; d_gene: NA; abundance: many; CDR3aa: CASSSPRRYNEKLFF; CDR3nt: TGTGCCAGCAGTTCCCCCCGGCGATATAATGAAAAACTGTTTTTT
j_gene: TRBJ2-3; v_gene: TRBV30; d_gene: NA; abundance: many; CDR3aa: CAWTASVSTDTQYF; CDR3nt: TGTGCCTGGACGGCTAGCGTGAGCACAGATACGCAGTATTTT
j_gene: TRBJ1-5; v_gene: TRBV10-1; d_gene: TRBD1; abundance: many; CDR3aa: CASSGQGWGGNQPQHF; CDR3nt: TGCGCCAGCAGTGGACAGGGGTGGGGGGGCAATCAGCCCCAGCATTTT
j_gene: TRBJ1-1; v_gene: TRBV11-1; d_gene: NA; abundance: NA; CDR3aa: CASSLAGGMHTEAFF; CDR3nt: TGTGCCAGCAGCTTGGCCGGCGGGATGCACACTGAAGCTTTCTTT
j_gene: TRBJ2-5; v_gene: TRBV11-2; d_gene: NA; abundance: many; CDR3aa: CASSSIRGPLMETQYF; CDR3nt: TGTGCCAGCAGCTCAATACGAGGGCCACTGATGGAGACCCAGTACTTC
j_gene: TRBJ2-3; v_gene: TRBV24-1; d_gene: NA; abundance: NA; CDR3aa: CAASDKMRDKGKDTQYF; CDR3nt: TGTGCCGCCAGTGACAAAATGCGGGATAAGGGAAAAGATACGCAGTATTTT
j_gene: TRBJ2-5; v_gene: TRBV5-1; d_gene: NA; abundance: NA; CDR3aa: CASSPGDGSGETQYF; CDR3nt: TGCGCCAGCAGCCCCGGAGACGGTTCAGGGGAGACCCAGTACTTC
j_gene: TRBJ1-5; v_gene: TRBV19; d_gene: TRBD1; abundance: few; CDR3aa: CASSTQGTYQPQHF; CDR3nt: TGTGCCAGTAGTACACAGGGGACATATCAGCCCCAGCATTTT
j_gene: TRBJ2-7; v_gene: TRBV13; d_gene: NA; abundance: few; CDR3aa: CASSFGARLSYEQYF; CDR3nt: TGTGCCAGCAGCTTTGGCGCCAGGCTCTCCTACGAGCAGTACTTC
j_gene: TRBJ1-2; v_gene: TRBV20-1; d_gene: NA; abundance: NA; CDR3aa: CSARGFAGRSSNYGYTF; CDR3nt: TGCAGTGCTAGGGGTTTCGCAGGGAGAAGTTCTAACTATGGCTACACCTTC
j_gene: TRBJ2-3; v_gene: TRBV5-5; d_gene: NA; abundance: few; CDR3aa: CASSYASGSSTDTQYF; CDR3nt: TGTGCCAGCAGTTACGCCAGCGGTTCCAGCACAGATACGCAGTATTTT
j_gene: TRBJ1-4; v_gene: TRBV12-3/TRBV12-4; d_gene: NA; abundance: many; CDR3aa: CASSRGGEEKLFF; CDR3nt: TGTGCCAGCAGCAGGGGCGGCGAAGAAAAACTGTTTTTT
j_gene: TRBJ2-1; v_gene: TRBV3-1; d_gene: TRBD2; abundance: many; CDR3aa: CASSQGALAGGDGNEQFF; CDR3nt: TGTGCCAGCAGCCAAGGTGCCTTAGCGGGAGGGGACGGCAATGAGCAGTTCTTC
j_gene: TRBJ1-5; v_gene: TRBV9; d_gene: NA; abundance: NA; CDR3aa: CASSVDMNQPQHF; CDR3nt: TGTGCCAGCAGCGTAGACATGAATCAGCCCCAGCATTTT
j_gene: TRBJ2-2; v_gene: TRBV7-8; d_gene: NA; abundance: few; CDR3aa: CASTPHEAVRSGELFF; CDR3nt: TGTGCCAGCACCCCTCATGAGGCAGTCAGGAGTGGGGAGCTGTTTTTT